The 30 T cell receptor beta chains below were found in one sample sequenced in a study of T cells in Graves' hyperthyroidism and ophthalmopathy. Amplification yielded TCR beta CDR3 regions, with RNA transcripts as the source. HTBI primers were the set used in a first-round RT-PCR of the TCR CDR3. TCRdb reprocessed the multiplex PCR reads via MiXCR and lists one record per CDR3 protein. The sample carries some 300,000 distinct CDR3 sequences, about an eighth recorded once. The sample was blood. The receptors come from a woman aged 25 to 39 with Graves' hyperthyroidism that later progressed to Graves' ophthalmopathy.

The rearrangement uses TRBV15 and TRBJ1-6, with 7 bases aligning to TRBD1. Germline V gene data show CDR1 as LNHNV and CDR2 as YYDKDF (reference sequence). The V and J ends lost 1 base and 6 bases, in that order; junction bases with no gene match: 12. The CDR3 loop spans 18 amino acids. CDR3 loop: CATSRAPSLQGLNSPLHF. CDR3 DNA: TGTGCCACCAGCAGAGCTCCGAGTCTACAGGGGCTTAATTCACCCCTCCACTTT.

Many counts were recorded for this clonotype. This chain joins TRBV18 and TRBJ2-7; D not resolved. V gave up 2 bases and J gave up 0 bases, with 8 bases separating them. CDR3 length: 14 residues. Germline loops: CDR1 KGHSH, CDR2 LQKENI. The DNA for the CDR3 is TGTGCCAGCTCACCATCCGCGGACTCCTACGAGCAGTACTTC. This encodes CASSPSADSYEQYF.

The V and J genes are TRBV28 and TRBJ2-1; 8 nucleotides match TRBD2. After removal of 6 bases from V and 14 bases from J, the junction contained 15 bases not matched to a gene. CDR3 length: 14 amino acids. Germline CDR1 reads MDHEN; CDR2 reads SYDVKM. The CDR3 protein is CASSSAPGLDTEFF. The CDR3 DNA reads as TGTGCCAGCAGCTCGGCCCCGGGACTAGATACGGAGTTCTTC. Using reference TRBV28 and TRBJ2-1 for the parts outside the CDR3, the full variable domain is DVKVTQSSRYLVKRTGEKVFLECVQDMDHENMFWYRQDPGLGLRLIYFSYDVKMKEKGDIPEGYSVSREKKERFSLILESASTNQTSMYLCASSSAPGLDTEFFGPGTRLTVL.

This clonotype was picked up a small number of times. V gene TRBV6-2 or TRBV6-3 combines with J gene TRBJ2-7, with TRBD2 as a possible D gene (6 bases). V lost 5 bases and J 3 bases, leaving 26 bases between the germline ends. CDR1 and CDR2 from the germline V gene are MNHEY and SVGEGT. This CDR3 has 18 amino acids. CDR3 in amino acids: CASSPGSSGAGLNYEQYF. In DNA form, the CDR3 reads TGTGCCAGCAGTCCCGGTTCGTCCGGGGCTGGACTAAACTACGAGCAGTACTTC.

This clonotype has at least ten counts. The chain uses TRBV20-1 and TRBJ2-5; 8 bases line up with TRBD1. Germline trimming cut 3 bases from V and 3 bases from J; bases unmatched to any gene: 6. The germline V gene has CDR1 DFQATT and CDR2 SNEGSKA (reference sequence). CDR3 length: 14 residues. The CDR3 DNA sequence: TGCAGTGCTAGTCCGGTACAGGGGGAAGAGACCCAGTACTTC. It is translated as CSASPVQGEETQYF.

This clonotype was observed a few times. The chain combines TRBV2 with TRBJ1-4; unclear D gene. The CDR3 spans 13 residues. Germline assignment: CDR1 SNHLY and CDR2 FYNNEI. Trimming cost V 6 bases and J 8 bases, with 13 bases left between them. This CDR3 reads CASRGQDGEKLFF. CDR3 DNA: TGTGCCAGCAGGGGCCAGGACGGCGAAAAACTGTTTTTT. The variable domain in full, with the rest retrieved from reference TRBV2 and TRBJ1-4, is EPEVTQTPSHQVTQMGQEVILRCVPISNHLYFYWYRQILGQKVEFLVSFYNNEISEKSEIFDDQFSVERPDGSNFTLKIRSTKLEDSAMYFCASRGQDGEKLFFGSGTQLSVL.

This clonotype was seen ten or more times. The genes are TRBV30 and TRBJ2-5; tentatively, D is TRBD2 (5 bases). The germline CDR1 and CDR2 sequences are GTSNPN and SVGIG (reference sequence). Trimming pared 7 bases from V and 1 base from J, leaving 16 bases between. The CDR3 has 14 residues. This CDR3 is CAYLAEGGQETQYF. The CDR3 DNA is TGTGCCTACCTGGCGGAAGGAGGCCAAGAGACCCAGTACTTC.

At least ten counts were recorded for this clonotype. The chain recombines TRBV14 with TRBJ2-5, with D possibly being TRBD1 (5 bases). With 0 bases removed from V and 2 bases from J, the gap between germline ends came to 10 bases. In germline, CDR1 is SGHDN, CDR2 FVKESK. This CDR3 is 15 amino acids long. The CDR3 coding sequence is TGTGCCAGCAGCCAAGATCGACAGTGGCAAGAGACCCAGTACTTC. Translating gives CASSQDRQWQETQYF.

This clonotype occurred a few times. This chain joins TRBV3-1 and TRBJ2-7; 11 bases map to TRBD1. With V trimmed by 0 bases and J by 5 bases, 6 bases remained unmatched. Germline V gene sequence: CDR1 LGHDT, CDR2 YNNKEL (reference sequence). CDR3 size: 16 residues. CDR3 sequence (DNA): TGTGCCAGCAGCCAAGATGGGACAGGGGGGCCCCACGAGCAGTACTTC. This codes for CASSQDGTGGPHEQYF.

This clonotype was counted ten times or more. The chain joins TRBV20-1 to TRBJ2-2; TRBD2 is a possible D gene (5 bases). CDR1 and CDR2 (germline): DFQATT, SNEGSKA (reference sequence). This CDR3 is built from 16 residues. V was pared by 0 bases and J by 1 base, with 12 bases between. The CDR3 region is CSARDPLSGNTGELFF. CDR3 in DNA: TGCAGTGCTAGAGACCCCCTGAGCGGGAACACCGGGGAGCTGTTTTTT.

This clonotype came up many times. This rearrangement joins TRBV20-1 to TRBJ1-4, with 7 bases that match TRBD1. V shed 0 bases and J 4 bases; nucleotides not matched to a gene: 8. From germline, CDR1 is DFQATT and CDR2 SNEGSKA (reference sequence). There are 16 residues in the CDR3. The chain's CDR3 is CSARDWAGGVNEKLFF. CDR3 DNA sequence: TGCAGTGCTAGAGATTGGGCAGGGGGAGTTAATGAAAAACTGTTTTTT.

This clonotype came up many times. The chain has TRBV12-3 or TRBV12-4 and TRBJ2-5; the D gene could be TRBD1 or TRBD2 (6 bases each). The CDR3 loop spans 13 amino acids. V was cut by 6 bases and J by 5 bases, with 13 bases left in between. In DNA, the CDR3 is TGTGCCAGCAGCGTGGGGGGCAGGGAGACCCAGTACTTC. Translation gives CASSVGGRETQYF.

V and J are TRBV27 and TRBJ1-2, with D hard to call. The germline gives CDR1 MNHEY, CDR2 SMNVEV (reference sequence). Trimming took 5 bases from V and 6 from J, leaving 13 bases between them. CDR3 length equals 13 residues. CDR3 sequence: CASSPFGVNGYTF. The CDR3 nucleotides read TGTGCCAGCAGTCCATTCGGGGTTAATGGCTACACCTTC.

This clonotype was detected ten times or more. The rearrangement joins TRBV27 to TRBJ2-7; TRBD1 aligns across 10 bases. The CDR3 loop spans 18 amino acids. Per the germline V gene, CDR1 is MNHEY and CDR2 is SMNVEV (reference sequence). With 0 bases clipped from V and 6 bases from J, the junction kept 14 bases outside the gene matches. The CDR3 DNA sequence: TGTGCCAGCAGTTTATCGTACCTCCCGGGACAGGGGTTGTTCGAGCAGTACTTC. It translates to CASSLSYLPGQGLFEQYF.

This clonotype was counted at least ten times. The chain recombines TRBV10-3 with TRBJ2-3, with 8 nucleotides matching TRBD2. Unmatched junction bases numbered 4, after V lost 5 bases and J lost 3 bases. CDR1 is ENHRY and CDR2 is SYGVKD in the germline V gene. There are 14 residues in the CDR3. As DNA, the CDR3 is TGTGCCATCAGTCCGGGACTAGATACAGATACGCAGTATTTT. Translation: CAISPGLDTDTQYF.

This clonotype was counted ten times or more. J is TRBJ1-1 and V is TRBV27; D is uncertain. Germline-derived CDR1 and CDR2 are MNHEY and SMNVEV (reference sequence). Between the trimmed V and J ends, which lost 5 bases and 1 base, there was a span of 8 bases. This CDR3 has 13 amino acids. The DNA for the CDR3 is TGTGCCAGCAGTCCGATGAGGAACACTGAAGCTTTCTTT. Amino acids: CASSPMRNTEAFF.

This clonotype was observed a handful of times. A much bigger clone sits one base away, suggesting this may be a read error. The chain carries TRBV3-1 and TRBJ2-3; no clear D gene. Per the germline V gene, CDR1 is LGHDT and CDR2 is YNNKEL (reference sequence). CDR3 length equals 13 residues. V was cut by 4 bases and J by 1 base, with 6 bases left in between. As DNA, the CDR3 is TGTGCCAGCAGCCGGCTAGGCACAGATACGCAGTATTTT. It is translated as CASSRLGTDTQYF.

CDR3 in amino acids: CATRRGTDTQYF. CDR3 DNA: TGTGCCACCCGGAGAGGGACAGATACGCAGTATTTT. The J gene is TRBJ2-3, the V gene TRBV12-3 or TRBV12-4, with D possibly being TRBD2 (5 bases). The ends were cut back, 10 bases at V and 3 bases at J, with 11 bases in the middle. The CDR3 extends over 12 amino acids.

The chain has TRBV6-1 and TRBJ2-2, with a possible D match to TRBD1 (6 bases). CDR3 length: 15 residues. V lost 6 bases and J 7 bases, leaving 18 bases between the germline ends. From germline, CDR1 is MNHNS and CDR2 SASEGT. CDR3: CASRLGHLELGELFF. In DNA form, the CDR3 reads TGTGCCAGCAGGCTGGGACACTTGGAACTCGGGGAGCTGTTTTTT.

In this sample, this clonotype turned up many times. CDR3 residues: CASRDSGTSGRNEQFF. The CDR3 coding sequence is TGTGCCAGCAGAGACTCCGGGACTAGCGGGAGGAATGAGCAGTTCTTC. The genes are TRBV6-1 and TRBJ2-1; 15 bases match TRBD2. Trimming cost V 6 bases and J 7 bases; bases outside gene matches: 7. This CDR3 contains 16 residues. Germline V gene lookup returns CDR1 MNHNS and CDR2 SASEGT.

This clonotype was found many times. The V call is TRBV7-2, the J call TRBJ2-7; D remains ambiguous. Trimming pared 5 bases from V and 4 bases from J, leaving 15 bases between. CDR1 is SGHTA and CDR2 is FQGNSA in the germline V gene. This CDR3 contains 14 residues. In DNA form, the CDR3 reads TGTGCCAGCAGCCGACCTCGACTCGGATACGAGCAGTACTTC. Translation gives CASSRPRLGYEQYF.

This clonotype was detected ten times or more. The V call is TRBV3-1, the J call TRBJ1-1; no firm D call. This CDR3 has 14 residues. V lost 4 bases, J lost 1 base, and 10 bases lay in between. Germline CDR1 and CDR2: LGHDT and YNNKEL (reference sequence). CDR3 protein: CASSLHNTNTEAFF. CDR3 nucleotides: TGTGCCAGCAGCCTCCACAACACGAACACTGAAGCTTTCTTT.

This clonotype was seen repeatedly, ten times or more. V is TRBV6-1 and J is TRBJ2-2; D perhaps matches TRBD2 (5 bases). V was trimmed by 6 bases and J by 2 bases, leaving 10 bases between them. The CDR3 extends over 14 amino acids. Germline-derived CDR1 and CDR2 are MNHNS and SASEGT. The CDR3 DNA sequence: TGTGCCAGCAGCCCTGCGGGTAACACCGGGGAGCTGTTTTTT. Its translation: CASSPAGNTGELFF.

This clonotype was picked up many times. V gene TRBV6-1 combines with J gene TRBJ1-1, with D possibly being TRBD1 (5 bases). The CDR3 is 15 amino acids. In germline, CDR1 is MNHNS, CDR2 SASEGT. V lost 5 bases to trimming and J lost 4 bases, with 17 bases between them. DNA of the CDR3: TGTGCCAGCAGTTCCCCGGGGCCGGAGGGCACTGAAGCTTTCTTT. Its translation is CASSSPGPEGTEAFF.

This clonotype has a handful of counts. Sequence at one end of the junction differs from germline and may be a read error. Here the CDR3 DNA reads TGTGCCTGTAGTGGAGGGATTGACAGGTGGTACCAAGAGACCCAGTACTTC. This encodes CACSGGIDRWYQETQYF. The chain recombines TRBV19 with TRBJ2-5, with D perhaps matching TRBD1 or TRBD2 (6 bases each). From germline, CDR1 is LNHDA and CDR2 SQIVND (reference sequence). CDR3 size: 17 residues.

Ten or more counts support this clonotype. The rearrangement joins TRBV3-1 to TRBJ2-5; 9 bases line up with TRBD2. This CDR3 has 16 amino acids. Per the germline V gene, CDR1 is LGHDT and CDR2 is YNNKEL (reference sequence). The ends lost 4 bases at V and 5 bases at J; junction bases unmatched: 11. The CDR3, as DNA: TGTGCCAGCAGCCTTTTCTATAGCGGGAGTCTCGAGACCCAGTACTTC. This codes for CASSLFYSGSLETQYF.

The gene calls are TRBV28 and TRBJ1-5; TRBD1 aligns across 7 bases. Germline CDR1 reads MDHEN; CDR2 reads SYDVKM. V gave up 6 bases and J gave up 4 bases; unmatched junction bases: 9. The CDR3 is 15 residues long. The CDR3 region has the DNA TGTGCCAGCAGCAACGCCGGGACAGAGAATCAGCCCCAGCATTTT. Residues: CASSNAGTENQPQHF.

There are many counts of this clonotype. The chain uses TRBV4-1 and TRBJ1-4; D ambiguous. The CDR3 extends over 15 amino acids. Trimming cost V 4 bases and J 5 bases, with 14 bases left between them. Germline CDR1 and CDR2: MGHRA and YSYEKL. CDR3 coding DNA: TGCGCCAGCAGCCGAGGGCCAGGTGAAAATGAAAAACTGTTTTTT. Protein product: CASSRGPGENEKLFF.

This clonotype was observed at least ten times. The chain combines TRBV28 with TRBJ2-7; a possible D gene is TRBD2 (6 bases). The CDR3 extends over 13 amino acids. Germline CDR1 MDHEN, CDR2 SYDVKM. The germline V and J ends were trimmed by 4 bases and 3 bases, with 10 bases remaining between them. CDR3 sequence (DNA): TGTGCCAGCAGTTCGCCGGGACTCTACGAGCAGTACTTC. Encoded protein: CASSSPGLYEQYF.

The table lists this clonotype with many counts. The CDR3 protein is CASGRLGRDWAPYNEQFF. CDR3 DNA: TGTGCCAGCGGGCGTCTAGGTAGGGACTGGGCCCCCTACAATGAGCAGTTCTTC. The chain employs TRBV28 and TRBJ2-1, with D tentatively TRBD2 (6 bases). Germline loops: CDR1 MDHEN, CDR2 SYDVKM. CDR3 length: 18 amino acids. The germline V and J ends were trimmed by 8 bases and 2 bases, with 25 bases remaining between them.